This entry lists 14 T cell receptor beta chains sequenced from one sample in a study of blood T cells in healthy people across ages. Through a sample-barcoded 5' primer and a J-beta primer mix, a second PCR was run for roughly 6 to 12 cycles. From the 5' RACE reads, TCRdb called clonotypes with MiXCR, one entry per CDR3 protein. The sample holds 850,000 to 1,100,000 distinct CDR3 sequences, roughly two fifths seen once. Specimen: blood. Receptors originate from a man between 18 and 35 years old in good health.

The chain recombines TRBV6-2 or TRBV6-3 with TRBJ2-3; D assignment may be TRBD1 or TRBD2 (5 bases each). Deletions cut 6 bases from V and 4 bases from J, with 17 bases between. The CDR3 is 15 amino acids. The germline gives CDR1 MNHEY, CDR2 SVGEGT. The CDR3 protein is CASSLPVGPPDTQYF. Here the CDR3 DNA reads TGTGCCAGCAGCCTCCCGGTGGGACCCCCAGATACGCAGTATTTT.

Ten or more counts support this clonotype. The gene calls are TRBV25-1 and TRBJ2-1, with unresolved D. Trimming shortened V by 3 bases and J by 9 bases, and 3 bases separated the two germline ends. In germline, CDR1 is MGHDK, CDR2 SYGVNS. This CDR3 comprises 10 residues. The CDR3 protein is CASSEGEQFF. DNA for the CDR3: TGTGCCAGCAGTGAGGGTGAGCAGTTCTTC.

J is TRBJ1-2 and V is TRBV20-1; D is ambiguous. The CDR3 length is 12 residues. The V end lost 2 bases, the J end lost 8 bases, and 12 bases lay between the germline ends. Germline CDR1 is DFQATT and CDR2 is SNEGSKA (reference sequence). CDR3 amino acids: CSARQSGDGYTF. The CDR3 nucleotides read TGCAGTGCTAGACAGTCTGGAGACGGCTACACCTTC.

This chain links TRBV7-2 with TRBJ2-1; D is unresolved. Germline values: CDR1 SGHTA, CDR2 FQGNSA. The CDR3 has 12 residues. The V and J ends lost 4 bases and 9 bases respectively, with 10 bases between them. The CDR3 DNA reads TGTGCCAGCAGCTCCGTTAGCATTGAGCAGTTCTTC. Its protein is CASSSVSIEQFF.

V and J are TRBV29-1 and TRBJ2-5; D unresolved. V gave up 6 bases and J gave up 5 bases, with 10 bases separating them. Germline V gives CDR1 SQVTM, CDR2 ANQGSEA. The CDR3 covers 11 residues. Here the CDR3 reads CSVPRLETQYF. The CDR3 DNA reads as TGCAGCGTCCCGCGATTGGAGACCCAGTACTTC.

CDR3 in amino acids: CASSKGQGTNEQFF. DNA of the CDR3: TGTGCCAGCAGTAAGGGACAGGGGACAAATGAGCAGTTCTTC. The gene calls are TRBV6-5 and TRBJ2-1, with 10 nucleotides matching TRBD1. The CDR3 spans 14 residues. J gave up 7 bases and V 5 bases, and 5 bases lay outside the gene matches. The V gene's germline CDR1 is MNHEY and CDR2 SVGAGI.

This chain connects TRBV20-1 to TRBJ2-1; 10 bases line up with TRBD2. CDR1 DFQATT and CDR2 SNEGSKA come from the germline V gene (reference sequence). The J segment lost 3 bases and the V segment lost 0 bases, leaving 11 bases of the junction unmatched. The CDR3 is made up of 18 amino acids. The CDR3 nucleotides are TGCAGTGCTAGAGACGCCCTATTAGCGGGGGGACTCTACAATGAGCAGTTCTTC. Its translation is CSARDALLAGGLYNEQFF.

V is TRBV6-2 or TRBV6-3 and J is TRBJ2-3; TRBD2 matches at 7 bases. The ends lost 6 bases at V and 2 bases at J; junction bases unmatched: 2. This CDR3 spans 13 amino acids. CDR1 MNHEY and CDR2 SVGEGT come from the germline V gene. The CDR3, as DNA: TGTGCCAGCAGACTAGCGTACACAGATACGCAGTATTTT. Protein: CASRLAYTDTQYF.

This clonotype has just a few counts. The rearrangement links TRBV6-6 to TRBJ2-3; 7 bases match TRBD2. The CDR3 consists of 16 residues. V shed 6 bases and J 2 bases; nucleotides not matched to a gene: 11. In germline, CDR1 is MNHNY, CDR2 SVGAGI (reference sequence). The CDR3 here is CASSPLTSSPTDTQYF. CDR3 coding DNA: TGTGCCAGCAGCCCCCTGACTAGCAGTCCCACAGATACGCAGTATTTT.

Comments on this clonotype: At one of its ends the junction is not consistent with the germline gene, which may arise from a read error. The chain has TRBV12-3 or TRBV12-4 and TRBJ1-3, with a weak D call TRBD1 (5 bases). The CDR3 extends over 12 amino acids. The CDR3 region is CASRGPGNTTYF. In DNA form, the CDR3 reads TGTGCCAGCAGGGGGCCTGGAAACACCACATATTTT.

The chain links TRBV6-6 to TRBJ2-5, with 8 bases that match TRBD2. V shed 5 bases, J shed 4 bases, and the junction held 9 bases outside the gene matches. The CDR3 length is 15 residues. Germline-derived CDR1 and CDR2 are MNHNY and SVGAGI (reference sequence). This CDR3 reads CASSRSREGLETQYF. As DNA, the CDR3 is TGTGCCAGCAGTCGATCCCGGGAGGGTTTAGAGACCCAGTACTTC.

Of note for this clonotype: One end of the junction is discordant with germline, which a read error may explain. The chain carries TRBV9 and TRBJ1-2, with TRBD1 identical over 8 bases. CDR1 is SGDLS and CDR2 is YYNGEE in the germline V gene. This CDR3 has 14 residues. The CDR3 region is CASSVDQGADGCTF. CDR3 in DNA: TGTGCCAGCAGCGTAGATCAGGGGGCGGATGGCTGCACCTTC.

The J gene is TRBJ2-7, the V gene TRBV4-3, with D unresolved. The CDR3 has 15 residues. CDR1 is LGHNA and CDR2 is YSLEER in the germline V gene. V was cut by 1 base and J by 0 bases, with 10 bases left in between. In DNA, the CDR3 is TGCGCCAGCAGCCAAGTGCTGCGGAGCTCCTACGAGCAGTACTTC. It encodes CASSQVLRSSYEQYF.

This clonotype has only a few counts. The CDR3 is CASSSPRQGAPSNEQFF. The CDR3 DNA reads TGTGCCAGCAGTTCGCCCCGGCAGGGAGCCCCTTCCAATGAGCAGTTCTTC. V usage is TRBV12-3 or TRBV12-4 and J usage is TRBJ2-1; tentatively, D is TRBD1 or TRBD2 (5 bases each). This CDR3 is built from 17 residues. The ends were cut back, 4 bases at V and 6 bases at J, with 22 bases in the middle.